The clone carrying this T cell receptor beta chain was picked up a small number of times. Its antigen is not known. MiXCR, applied by TCRdb to the reads, yields one record per CDR3 protein. The sample lists 70,000 to 95,000 distinct CDR3 sequences, approximately 32% seen once, with over 60% in the top ten. This CDR3 spans 13 amino acids. Germline CDR1 and CDR2: DFQATT and SNEGSKA (reference sequence). Trimming removed 4 bases at V and 0 bases at J, with 9 bases between. The data were obtained in a study of T cell repertoires in cytomegalovirus infection. The sample was CD8+ T cells from cultured PBMCs, taken from culture after CMV antigen stimulation. The chain joins TRBV20-1 to TRBJ1-1; D is unresolved. The clonotype comes from a human donor in good health (CMV status not recorded). Some clones in this sample may be carry-over from other donors' samples. CDR3: CSAIGSMNTEAFF. As DNA, the CDR3 is TGCAGTGCTATAGGATCTATGAACACTGAAGCTTTCTTT.